Below, 3 T cell receptor beta chains from the same sample are listed, as sequenced in a study of identical twins. TCRdb passed the 5' RACE reads through MiXCR, listing each CDR3 protein once. Counted here are around 1.7 million distinct CDR3 sequences, under 35% occurring once; the ten biggest clones make up about 0.27%. The sequenced sample consisted of cord blood. These receptors came from a newborn girl in good health.

The gene calls are TRBV4-1 and TRBJ2-3; TRBD1 or TRBD2 may be the D gene (5 bases each). Germline CDR1 is MGHRA and CDR2 is YSYEKL. Trimming stripped 0 bases from V and 5 bases from J, with 18 bases between. CDR3 length equals 17 residues. This CDR3 reads CASSQEEGYPGQDTQYF. In DNA form, the CDR3 reads TGCGCCAGCAGCCAAGAAGAGGGGTACCCAGGGCAAGATACGCAGTATTTT.

The chain links TRBV28 to TRBJ2-1; D uncertain. The V gene's germline CDR1 is MDHEN and CDR2 SYDVKM. The CDR3 extends over 15 amino acids. Trimming took off 4 bases at V and 10 bases at J, with 20 bases between the two ends. Written as DNA, the CDR3 is TGTGCCAGCAGTTCCGGTTGGTTGTCTGCCTACGAGCAGTTCTTC. Protein sequence: CASSSGWLSAYEQFF.

This clonotype was counted between two and nine times. This chain connects TRBV4-2 to TRBJ2-1; TRBD2 matches 7 bases. The CDR3 contains 14 residues. Germline CDR1 and CDR2: LGHNA and YNFKEQ. V dropped 0 bases and J dropped 6; count of bases not matched to a gene: 2. CDR3 protein: CASSQERGSNEQFF. The CDR3 nucleotides are TGTGCCAGCAGCCAAGAACGCGGGAGCAATGAGCAGTTCTTC.